Following are 22 T cell receptor beta chains from one sample sequenced in a study of CD4 and CD8 cells across lung adenocarcinoma regions. TCRdb independently ran MiXCR on the PCR reads; one entry per CDR3 protein. The sample consists of about 27,000 distinct CDR3 sequences, more than 45% of them appearing once. Sequenced material: CD8+ T cells from the center of a lung tumor. All receptors come from a male donor with lung adenocarcinoma. The CD4 and CD8 labels of this study may be unreliable.

Of note for this clonotype: Relative to the germline gene, one junction end is altered; a read error may explain this. This rearrangement joins TRBV6-8 to TRBJ2-3; TRBD1 matches at 8 bases. Germline CDR1 reads MNHGY; CDR2 reads SAAAGT. This CDR3 spans 16 amino acids. CDR3 amino acids: CASSDPGQGAKDMQYF. The CDR3 DNA sequence: TGTGCCAGCAGCGACCCGGGGCAGGGGGCAAAAGATATGCAGTATTTT.

The chain couples TRBV6-1 to TRBJ2-3; D perhaps matches TRBD2 (6 bases). Gene TRBJ2-7 matches the end of the DNA better, so the J call may be wrong. This CDR3 comprises 14 residues. CDR1 and CDR2 (germline): MNHNS, SASEGT. The CDR3 DNA is TGTGCCAGCATGGGGCGGGGAGCCACAGACACGCAGTACTTC. Translation: CASMGRGATDTQYF.

Details on this clonotype: An end of the junction differs from the germline gene, which may be a read error. This chain links TRBV28 with TRBJ2-5, with D perhaps matching TRBD1 or TRBD2 (6 bases each). The length of the CDR3 is 16 residues. CDR1 and CDR2 (germline): MDHEN, SYDVKM. The CDR3 is CASAGLRGRAQDTQYF. The DNA for the CDR3 is TGTGCCAGCGCGGGGCTCAGGGGCCGGGCCCAAGACACCCAGTACTTC.

This clonotype was observed a handful of times. The V and J genes are TRBV9 and TRBJ2-7; TRBD2 agrees at 8 bases. The CDR3 has 16 amino acids. Per the germline V gene, CDR1 is SGDLS and CDR2 is YYNGEE. Germline trimming cut 3 bases from V and 6 bases from J; bases unmatched to any gene: 14. This CDR3 reads CASSAPGGGRMGEQYF. In nucleotides, the CDR3 is TGTGCCAGCAGCGCCCCCGGGGGGGGGAGAATGGGCGAGCAGTACTTC.

The V and J genes are TRBV6-1 and TRBJ2-2; no clear D. The CDR3 totals 12 residues. Looked up from germline, CDR1 is MNHNS and CDR2 is SASEGT. The V end lost 7 bases, the J end lost 17 bases, and 20 bases lay between the germline ends. This chain's CDR3 is CASTTRTDTLFF. The CDR3 DNA reads as TGTGCCAGCACTACAAGAACCGATACGCTATTTTTT.

J is TRBJ1-5 and V is TRBV6-1, with D possibly being TRBD1 (6 bases). Germline V gives CDR1 MNHNS, CDR2 SASEGT. The CDR3 is 14 residues long. V lost 6 bases and J 1 base, leaving 10 bases between the germline ends. The CDR3 sequence is CASSIDRSNQPQHF. As DNA, the CDR3 is TGTGCCAGCAGCATAGACAGGAGCAATCAGCCCCAGCATTTT.

This clonotype was recorded at least ten times. The chain joins TRBV20-1 to TRBJ2-1; 8 bases are a match to TRBD1. The CDR3 loop spans 13 amino acids. After removal of 6 bases from V and 9 bases from J, the junction contained 10 bases not matched to a gene. Germline V gene lookup returns CDR1 DFQATT and CDR2 SNEGSKA (reference sequence). Here the CDR3 DNA reads TGCAGTGCCGACAGGGGCCCTTCGGGTGAGCAGTTCTTC. Encoded protein: CSADRGPSGEQFF.

In this sample, this clonotype turned up a few times. The chain couples TRBV4-1 to TRBJ1-2, with D perhaps matching TRBD1 (5 bases). Per germline, CDR1 MGHRA and CDR2 YSYEKL. V lost 0 bases and J 3 bases, leaving 8 bases between the germline ends. This CDR3 has 14 residues. CDR3 amino acids: CASSQDPRDYGYTF. Here the CDR3 DNA reads TGCGCCAGCAGCCAAGATCCCAGGGACTATGGCTACACCTTC.

By share of the sample, this clonotype is medium-sized. V gene TRBV6-1 combines with J gene TRBJ2-2; D gene ambiguous. The CDR3 has 13 amino acids. The germline CDR1 and CDR2 sequences are MNHNS and SASEGT. The V and J ends lost 0 bases and 6 bases respectively, with 5 bases between them. The DNA for the CDR3 is TGTGCCAGCAGTGAAGCGCTCGCCGGGGAGCTGTTTTTT. This codes for CASSEALAGELFF.

As for this clonotype: The junction shows a germline mismatch at one end, possibly a read error. The chain links TRBV6-1 to TRBJ2-3; D unclear. CDR1 MNHNS and CDR2 SASEGT come from the germline V gene. The CDR3 runs 14 residues. The CDR3 sequence is CASSSLGTENTQYF. In DNA, the CDR3 is TGTGCCAGCAGCTCGCTAGGAACCGAAAATACGCAGTATTTC.

This clonotype came up once. Because the CDR3's place on the DNA is in doubt, the DNA is left out and the CDR3 is given as listed by TCRdb. The chain couples TRBV6-1 to TRBJ2-5; TRBD2 was called by the table and not checked on the DNA. Germline values: CDR1 MNHNS, CDR2 SASEGT. The CDR3 has 17 amino acids, counting both end residues. CDR3 protein: CASSEGWAGGNQETQYF.

This clonotype was detected many times. V usage is TRBV6-1 and J usage is TRBJ2-6, with unresolved D. V gave up 1 base and J gave up 0 bases, with 4 bases separating them. The CDR3 length is 15 residues. Germline CDR1 reads MNHNS; CDR2 reads SASEGT. CDR3 in DNA: TGTGCCAGCAGTGAAGGATCCTCTGGGGCCAACGTCCTGACTTTC. This gives the protein CASSEGSSGANVLTF.

This clonotype has just a few counts. The J gene is TRBJ2-5, the V gene TRBV6-5, with TRBD2 matching over 7 bases. The germline V gene encodes CDR1 MNHEY and CDR2 SVGAGI. V lost 4 bases to trimming and J lost 4 bases; unmatched junction nucleotides: 12. The CDR3 runs to 16 residues. Here the CDR3 reads CASSSSSVGGGETQYF. The CDR3, as DNA: TGTGCCAGCAGTTCTTCCTCGGTGGGGGGGGGAGAGACCCAGTACTTC.

The chain employs TRBV5-8 and TRBJ2-4; D perhaps matches TRBD1 (5 bases). The V gene's germline CDR1 is SGHTS and CDR2 YDEGEE. The CDR3 consists of 16 residues. V was clipped by 2 bases and J by 13 bases, with 25 bases between them. The CDR3 DNA follows: TGTGCCAGCAGCTTAGGGGCGCTGTGCGCCAAAGACACGCAGTACTTC. Protein product: CASSLGALCAKDTQYF.

Remarks on this clonotype: Compared with germline, one end of the junction differs, possibly owing to a read error. The chain employs TRBV6-1 and TRBJ2-3; TRBD2 might be the D (5 bases). The CDR3 loop spans 14 amino acids. From germline, CDR1 is MNHNS and CDR2 SASEGT. Written as DNA, the CDR3 is TGTGCGAGCAGATGGGCGCGAGTGGGAGATACGCAGTATTTC. Translating it yields CASRWARVGDTQYF.

This clonotype showed up many times. A much larger clone is a single base away; this may be a read error. This chain uses TRBV7-2 with TRBJ2-1; the D gene is possibly TRBD1 (5 bases). V lost 2 bases and J 13 bases, leaving 24 bases between the germline ends. The germline CDR1 and CDR2 sequences are SGHTA and FQGNSA. This CDR3 region has 16 residues. The CDR3 DNA follows: TGTGCCAGCAGCTTATCTGCCAGGGTAGAAGGAGAGACCCAGTTCTTC. This translates into CASSLSARVEGETQFF.

This chain uses TRBV11-2 with TRBJ2-2, with a possible D match to TRBD2 (6 bases). V was shortened by 1 base and J by 5 bases, with 11 bases between the two germline ends. The V gene's germline CDR1 is SGHAT and CDR2 FQNNGV. The CDR3 has 15 residues. The CDR3 spells CASSLAGGTTGELFF. CDR3 DNA sequence: TGTGCCAGCAGCTTAGCGGGCGGGACTACCGGGGAGCTGTTTTTT.

This sequence joins TRBV9 and TRBJ2-5; maybe TRBD2 (6 bases). CDR1 is SGDLS and CDR2 is YYNGEE in the germline V gene. The CDR3 covers 14 residues. V was clipped by 4 bases and J by 4 bases, with 14 bases between them. CDR3 loop: CASSTGGTVETQYF. In DNA form, the CDR3 reads TGTGCCAGCAGCACCGGGGGAACGGTAGAGACCCAGTACTTC.

This clonotype was seen a handful of times. The chain joins TRBV28 to TRBJ2-1; D gene unclear. The J call is doubtful: the DNA matches TRBJ2-5 better. Per germline, CDR1 MDHEN and CDR2 SYDVKM. This CDR3 is 16 amino acids long. DNA for the CDR3: TGTGCCAGCAACTCGATAAAACGGTCAGAATTCGAGACCCAGTACTTC. Its protein product is CASNSIKRSEFETQYF.

This clonotype was counted ten times or more. The chain joins TRBV27 to TRBJ1-5, with 7 nucleotides matching TRBD1. Per the germline V gene, CDR1 is MNHEY and CDR2 is SMNVEV (reference sequence). The V gene end was trimmed by 6 bases and the J gene end by 2 bases; junction bases not matched to a gene: 10. The CDR3 sequence is 16 residues long. CDR3 bases: TGTGCCAGCAGGAACTATTCGGGACAGCGCAATCAGCCCCAGCATTTT. Encoded protein: CASRNYSGQRNQPQHF.

The rearrangement uses TRBV6-5 and TRBJ2-1, with a weak D call TRBD1 (5 bases). Germline values: CDR1 MNHEY, CDR2 SVGAGI. This CDR3 comprises 15 residues. V lost 2 bases and J 2 bases, leaving 10 bases between the germline ends. CDR3 region: CASSYVGQPYNEQFF. The CDR3 DNA reads as TGTGCCAGCAGTTACGTAGGACAACCCTACAATGAGCAGTTCTTC.

In this sample, this clonotype turned up once. One end of the junction does not line up with germline, which may come from a read error. CDR3 nucleotides: TGTGCCGGCAGGGGGCTGGGAGCCACAGATACGCAGTACTTC. It is translated as CAGRGLGATDTQYF. V is TRBV6-1 and J is TRBJ2-3; 8 nucleotides agree with TRBD1. Matching the DNA end better, TRBJ2-7 makes the J call doubtful. CDR1 is MNHNS, CDR2 SASEGT, per germline. This CDR3 contains 14 residues.